This TCR beta chain was sequenced during a study of cytomegalovirus exposure and HLA in healthy donors. CDR3 length: 16 residues. V lost 1 base, J lost 3 bases, and 6 bases stayed unmatched. The germline V gene encodes CDR1 PRHDT and CDR2 FYEKMQ (reference sequence). PCR primers comprised 60 Vbeta and 13 Jbeta primers. Sequenced by immunoSEQ multiplex PCR; TCRdb stores in-frame clones only, minus some. The table includes some 150,000 clones, approximately 84% detected once. The receptor was derived from a woman aged 50 to 65 in good health and CMV-seropositive. V gene TRBV13 combines with J gene TRBJ1-2; 9 nucleotides line up with TRBD1. The sequencing input was PBMCs. The CDR3 nucleotides are TGTGCCAGCAGCTTAGTAGGGGGACAGGGCGACTATGGCTACACCTTC. Translating gives CASSLVGGQGDYGYTF.